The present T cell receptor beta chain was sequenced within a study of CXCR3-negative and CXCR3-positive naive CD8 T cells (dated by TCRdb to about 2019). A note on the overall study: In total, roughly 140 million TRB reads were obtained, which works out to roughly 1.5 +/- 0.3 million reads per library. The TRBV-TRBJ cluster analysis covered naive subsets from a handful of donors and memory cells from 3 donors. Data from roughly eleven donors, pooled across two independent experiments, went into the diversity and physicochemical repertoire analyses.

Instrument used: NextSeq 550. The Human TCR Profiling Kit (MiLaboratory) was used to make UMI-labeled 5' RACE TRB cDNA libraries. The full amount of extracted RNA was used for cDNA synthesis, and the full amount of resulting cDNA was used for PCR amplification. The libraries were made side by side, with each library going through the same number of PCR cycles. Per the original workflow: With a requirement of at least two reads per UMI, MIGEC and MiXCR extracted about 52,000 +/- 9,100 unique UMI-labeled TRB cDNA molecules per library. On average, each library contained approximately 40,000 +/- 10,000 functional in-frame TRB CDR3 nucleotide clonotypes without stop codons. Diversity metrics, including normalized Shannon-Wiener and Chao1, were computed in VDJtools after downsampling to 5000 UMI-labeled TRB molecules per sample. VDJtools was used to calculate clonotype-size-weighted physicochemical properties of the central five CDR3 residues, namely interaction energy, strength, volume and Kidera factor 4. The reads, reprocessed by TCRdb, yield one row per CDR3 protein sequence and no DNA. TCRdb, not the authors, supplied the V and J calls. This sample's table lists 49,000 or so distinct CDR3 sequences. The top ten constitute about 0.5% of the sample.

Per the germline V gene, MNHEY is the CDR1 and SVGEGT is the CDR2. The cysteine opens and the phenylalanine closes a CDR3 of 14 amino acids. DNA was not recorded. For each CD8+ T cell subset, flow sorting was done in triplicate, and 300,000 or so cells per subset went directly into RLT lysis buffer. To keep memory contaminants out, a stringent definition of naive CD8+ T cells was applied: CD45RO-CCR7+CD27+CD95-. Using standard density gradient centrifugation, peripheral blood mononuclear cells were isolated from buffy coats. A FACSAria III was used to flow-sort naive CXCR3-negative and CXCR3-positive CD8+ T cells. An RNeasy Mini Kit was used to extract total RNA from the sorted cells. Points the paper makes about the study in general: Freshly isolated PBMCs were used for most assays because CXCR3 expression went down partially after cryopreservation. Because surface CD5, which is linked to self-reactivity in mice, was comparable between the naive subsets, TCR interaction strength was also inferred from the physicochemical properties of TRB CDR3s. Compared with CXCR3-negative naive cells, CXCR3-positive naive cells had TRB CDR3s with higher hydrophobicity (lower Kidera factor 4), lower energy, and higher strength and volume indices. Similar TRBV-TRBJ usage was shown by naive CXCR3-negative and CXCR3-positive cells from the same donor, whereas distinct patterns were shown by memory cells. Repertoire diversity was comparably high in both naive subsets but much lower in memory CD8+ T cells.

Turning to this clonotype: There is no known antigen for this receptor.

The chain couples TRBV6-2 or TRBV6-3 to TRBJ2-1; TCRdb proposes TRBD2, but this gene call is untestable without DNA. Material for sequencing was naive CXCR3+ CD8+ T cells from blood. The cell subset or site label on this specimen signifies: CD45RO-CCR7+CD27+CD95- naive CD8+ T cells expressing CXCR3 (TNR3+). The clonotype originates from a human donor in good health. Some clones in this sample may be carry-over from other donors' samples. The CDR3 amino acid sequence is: CASTPVLGNNEQFF.